One sample yielded the 16 T cell receptor beta chains listed below, sequenced in a study of T cells expressing NK-cell markers (dated by TCRdb to about 2020). Libraries came from 5' RACE. For sequencing, an Illumina HiSeq 2000 was employed. TCRdb reprocessed the reads into one record per CDR3 protein sequence, lacking DNA. The sample's clone listing holds about 460,000 distinct CDR3 sequences. The ten largest clonotypes hold over 1.3% of the sample. Material for sequencing was blood T cells: a sorted CD56 or NKG2C T cell subset, CD4+ or CD8+ T cells, or bulk PBMC T cells (not recorded which). These TCRs come from a woman aged 50 to 60 in good health. Donor details come from another sample of the same person, matched by shared clones.

The CDR3: CASSGGTVGAFF. The V and J genes are TRBV12-3 or TRBV12-4 and TRBJ1-1; TCRdb indicates TRBD1, and absent DNA this call remains unverified. CDR3 length: 12 residues.

The chain links TRBV12-3 or TRBV12-4 to TRBJ1-3; the TCRdb D gene call, TRBD1, has no DNA to confirm it. The CDR3 is 14 amino acids. The CDR3 sequence: CASTPGGGGNTIYF.

This chain links TRBV7-9 with TRBJ1-3; TCRdb calls TRBD1, which cannot be checked without DNA. This CDR3 is 14 amino acids long. The germline CDR1 and CDR2 sequences are SEHNR and FQNEAQ (reference sequence). The chain's CDR3 is CASRPAGAGNTIYF.

J is TRBJ2-1 and V is TRBV6-5; the D call from TCRdb, TRBD2, cannot be confirmed without DNA. Germline V CDR1 and CDR2: MNHEY, SVGAGI. The CDR3 extends over 15 amino acids. The CDR3 loop reads CASSPTSGPYNEQFF.

The genes are TRBV12-3 or TRBV12-4 and TRBJ2-4; TCRdb selects TRBD2, and the lack of DNA leaves this call unchecked. The CDR3 totals 15 residues. CDR3 sequence reads: CASSLTPSFVDIQYF.

This sequence joins TRBV12-3 or TRBV12-4 and TRBJ2-5. This CDR3 spans 14 amino acids. This chain's CDR3 is CASRYSGLKETQYF.

V gene TRBV4-1 combines with J gene TRBJ2-7. The germline V gene encodes CDR1 MGHRA and CDR2 YSYEKL. CDR3 size: 13 residues. CDR3 region: CASSFRSRHEQYF.

The chain carries TRBV7-8 and TRBJ1-4; the TRBD1 assignment by TCRdb is unverifiable without DNA. This CDR3 is 12 amino acids long. Looked up from germline, CDR1 is SGHVS and CDR2 is FQNEAQ. CDR3 in amino acids: CASSIGQEKLFF.

This chain joins TRBV6-5 and TRBJ1-1; with no DNA, the TCRdb D assignment of TRBD1 cannot be verified. The CDR3 runs 17 residues. Per germline, CDR1 MNHEY and CDR2 SVGAGI. The CDR3 reads CASSSPGQGAGNTEAFF.

The rearrangement uses TRBV5-1 and TRBJ1-1; TCRdb's D gene call, TRBD1, goes unchecked for lack of DNA. This CDR3 is 17 amino acids long. CDR1 is SGHRS, CDR2 YFSETQ, per germline. CDR3 sequence reads: CASSSPTGTGEVTEAFF. Supplemented by reference TRBV5-1 and TRBJ1-1, the full variable domain reads KAGVTQTPRYLIKTRGQQVTLSCSPISGHRSVSWYQQTPGQGLQFLFEYFSETQRNKGNFPGRFSGRQFSNSRSEMNVSTLELGDSALYLCASSSPTGTGEVTEAFFGQGTRLTVV.

The V call is TRBV11-3, the J call TRBJ2-1; lacking DNA, the TRBD1 call made by TCRdb goes unchecked. CDR3 size: 14 residues. Germline V gives CDR1 SGHNT, CDR2 YENEEA. CDR3 in amino acids: CASSFSGGHNEQFF.

The rearrangement uses TRBV28 and TRBJ2-1. The CDR3 consists of 14 residues. CDR1 and CDR2 from the germline V gene are MDHEN and SYDVKM. The CDR3 here is CASSLIVGAVEQFF.

The chain joins TRBV5-1 to TRBJ1-1; the D call from TCRdb, TRBD1, cannot be confirmed without DNA. There are 13 residues in the CDR3. Germline CDR1 and CDR2: SGHRS and YFSETQ. CDR3 in amino acids: CASSTGVDTEAFF.

The rearrangement links TRBV5-1 to TRBJ1-5. CDR3 length equals 14 residues. The germline gives CDR1 SGHRS, CDR2 YFSETQ. CDR3 region: CASSLSGPHQPQHF.

The chain has TRBV5-5 and TRBJ2-1; TCRdb designates TRBD2, a call that cannot be tested without DNA. CDR1 and CDR2 (germline): SGHKS, YYEKEE (reference sequence). This CDR3 region has 14 residues. This CDR3 reads CASSFGLAGNEQFF.

V usage is TRBV12-3 or TRBV12-4 and J usage is TRBJ1-5. The CDR3 extends over 14 amino acids. The CDR3 sequence is CASSPWTENQPQHF.